This TCR beta chain derives from a study of T-cell reconstitution after alpha-beta-depleted transplantation in children. Findings and caveats of the study: Among T cells one year after transplant, newly produced cells accounted for most counts and diversity. At around two months after transplant, the alpha-beta T cells were reportedly derived from several hundred expanded clones that came from non-depleted graft cells.

During its preparation, the TCRbeta library received unique molecular identifiers. Via MiXCR, TCRdb re-called the PCR reads, giving one row per CDR3 protein. The repertoire includes about 830,000 distinct CDR3 sequences, approximately 15% of them detected once, and approximately 5% sits in the top ten. Note on this clonotype: What it binds is unknown.

Germline CDR1 and CDR2: SGHDT and YYEEEE. Trimming removed 4 bases at V and 9 bases at J, with 8 bases between. The CDR3 runs to 10 residues. This sequence joins TRBV5-6 and TRBJ2-7; D remains unclear. The receptor was isolated from a male patient younger than 18 who had a stem cell transplant for acute lymphoblastic leukemia, so the T cells may come from the graft donor. The input for sequencing was PBMCs, mostly from graft donor cells, taken 360 days after TCRalphabeta/CD19-depleted stem cell transplant. The CDR3 is CASSPTVQYF. The CDR3 coding sequence is TGTGCCAGCAGCCCGACGGTGCAGTACTTC.